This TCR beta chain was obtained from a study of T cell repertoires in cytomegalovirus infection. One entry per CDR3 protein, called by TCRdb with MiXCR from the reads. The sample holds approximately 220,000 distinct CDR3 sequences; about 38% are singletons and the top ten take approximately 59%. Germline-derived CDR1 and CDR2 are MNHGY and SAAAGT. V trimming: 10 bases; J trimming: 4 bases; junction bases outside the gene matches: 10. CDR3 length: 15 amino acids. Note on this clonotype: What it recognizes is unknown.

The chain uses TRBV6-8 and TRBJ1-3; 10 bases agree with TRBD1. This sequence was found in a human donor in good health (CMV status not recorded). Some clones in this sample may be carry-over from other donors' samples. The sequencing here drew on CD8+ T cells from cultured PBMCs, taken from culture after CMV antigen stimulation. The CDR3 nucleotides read TGTGCCACCCACGTGGGACAGGGGACGGGAAACACCATATATTTT. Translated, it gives CATHVGQGTGNTIYF.